Detailed here is one TCR beta chain. This sample stems from a study of control samples from healthy donors and cancer patients. The protocol was immunoSEQ multiplex PCR, while the TCRdb copy is restricted to in-frame clones and leaves out a portion. The repertoire holds 160,000 or so clones, with 92% as singletons. V lost 3 bases, J lost 9 bases, and 9 bases lay in between. This CDR3 contains 13 residues. The germline CDR1 and CDR2 sequences are MDHEN and SYDVKM. This clonotype originated in a woman between 25 and 40 years old in good health. This rearrangement joins TRBV28 to TRBJ1-6; D gene uncertain. Sample: blood. The CDR3 is CASSFPASSPLHF. CDR3 DNA: TGTGCCAGCAGTTTCCCAGCTAGTTCACCCCTCCACTTT.